Shown below are 9 T cell receptor beta chains from a single sample sequenced in a study of blood T cell repertoires in COVID-19. Clones were sequenced by immunoSEQ multiplex PCR, and TCRdb holds only the in-frame ones, with some missing. The sample has around 60,000 clones; 65% to 85% are singletons. Material for sequencing was peripheral blood. The receptor set was obtained from a man of 80 years or more with active or convalescent COVID-19.

This clone was picked up one time. V is TRBV18 and J is TRBJ2-7, with D possibly being TRBD1 (5 bases). V lost 8 bases and J lost 1, with 6 bases in between. The CDR3 length is 11 residues. CDR1 is KGHSH and CDR2 is LQKENI in the germline V gene. This chain's CDR3 is CASQGSYEQYF. The CDR3 region has the DNA TGTGCCAGCCAGGGTTCCTACGAGCAGTACTTC. Filled out from reference TRBV18 and TRBJ2-7, the complete variable domain reads NAGVMQNPRHLVRRRGQEARLRCSPMKGHSHVYWYRQLPEEGLKFMVYLQKENIIDESGMPKERFSAEFPKEGPSILRIQQVVRGDSAAYFCASQGSYEQYFGPGTRLTVT.

The CDR3 DNA reads TGTGCCAGCAGTTGGTCCACCCTAGCGGATACGCAGTATTTT. Protein sequence: CASSWSTLADTQYF. The chain has TRBV28 and TRBJ2-3, with D tentatively TRBD2 (6 bases). Germline CDR1 MDHEN, CDR2 SYDVKM. V lost 4 bases and J lost 6, with 14 bases in between. The CDR3 has 14 amino acids.

The chain employs TRBV6-5 and TRBJ1-5; 7 nucleotides match TRBD1. V trimming: 6 bases; J trimming: 4 bases; junction bases outside the gene matches: 9. The CDR3 sequence is 15 residues long. Germline CDR1 reads MNHEY; CDR2 reads SVGAGI. CDR3 amino acids: CASSHGTERNQPQHF. Here the CDR3 DNA reads TGTGCCAGCAGCCACGGGACAGAGCGGAATCAGCCCCAGCATTTT.

The V call is TRBV24-1, the J call TRBJ2-7; 10 bases are shared with TRBD2. The CDR3 is 16 residues long. Germline values: CDR1 KGHDR, CDR2 SFDVKD. Trimming at V came to 3 bases and at J to 0 bases, leaving 4 bases not matched to a gene. In nucleotides, the CDR3 is TGTGCCACCAGTGATCCCGGGACTAGCGCCTCCTACGAGCAGTACTTC. This encodes CATSDPGTSASYEQYF.

This chain joins TRBV6-5 and TRBJ2-7; a possible D gene is TRBD1 (6 bases). V was shortened by 6 bases and J by 10 bases, with 22 bases between the two germline ends. Germline-derived CDR1 and CDR2 are MNHEY and SVGAGI. This CDR3 comprises 14 residues. CDR3 sequence (DNA): TGTGCCAGCAGGGCACCGGGACATGGAACGAGACAGTACTTC. Translated: CASRAPGHGTRQYF.

The chain couples TRBV5-6 to TRBJ2-7; a possible D gene is TRBD2 (6 bases). The V gene lost 0 bases and the J gene lost 0 bases, with 13 bases spanning the gap. The CDR3 covers 16 residues. Per germline, CDR1 SGHDT and CDR2 YYEEEE. This CDR3 is CASSLAPLARSYEQYF. CDR3 DNA: TGTGCCAGCAGCTTGGCCCCTCTAGCGCGCTCCTACGAGCAGTACTTC.

The chain employs TRBV15 and TRBJ1-3, with D possibly matching TRBD1 (5 bases). V lost 0 bases and J 3 bases, leaving 6 bases between the germline ends. This CDR3 has 14 residues. Germline loops: CDR1 LNHNV, CDR2 YYDKDF (reference sequence). The CDR3 spells CATSRDRDGNTIYF. In DNA form, the CDR3 reads TGTGCCACCAGCAGAGACAGGGATGGAAACACCATATATTTT.

The rearrangement joins TRBV6-2 or TRBV6-3 to TRBJ2-2, with TRBD2 matching 8 bases. The length of the CDR3 is 17 residues. Looked up from germline, CDR1 is MNHEY and CDR2 is SVGEGT. The V segment lost 0 bases and the J segment 6 bases; nucleotides outside the gene matches: 9. For the CDR3, the DNA is TGTGCCAGCAGTTACTCGACGGGAGGGCCGGGGTCCGGGGAGCTGTTTTTT. Translation: CASSYSTGGPGSGELFF.

This clone was observed a single time. The chain joins TRBV14 to TRBJ2-2; perhaps TRBD1 as D (6 bases). The ends were cut back, 11 bases at V and 2 bases at J, with 9 bases in the middle. Germline V gene sequence: CDR1 SGHDN, CDR2 FVKESK. The CDR3 is made up of 12 amino acids. The CDR3 DNA reads as TGTGCCGAGACAGGAAACACCGGGGAGCTGTTTTTT. Its protein is CAETGNTGELFF.